The 30 T cell receptor beta chains below all came from one sample that was sequenced in a study of T cell repertoires in cytomegalovirus infection. These TCRs are of unknown antigen specificity. TCRdb used MiXCR to reprocess the reads, holding one entry per CDR3 protein. Of a few hundred thousand distinct CDR3 sequences listed, 25% to 35% are singletons. The sample here was cultured PBMCs, taken from culture after CMV antigen stimulation. The receptors here all came from a human donor in good health (CMV status not recorded). Some clones in this sample may be carry-over from other donors' samples.

V and J are TRBV20-1 and TRBJ2-1; 11 positions agree with TRBD2. Germline V lookup: CDR1 DFQATT, CDR2 SNEGSKA (reference sequence). The CDR3 consists of 15 residues. J gave up 8 bases and V 0 bases, and 6 bases lay outside the gene matches. CDR3 DNA sequence: TGCAGTGCTAGAGATACTAGCGGGAGTAGCTATGAGCAGTTCTTC. Translating gives CSARDTSGSSYEQFF.

As for this clonotype: With a much larger clone just one base away, this may be a read error. This rearrangement joins TRBV7-6 to TRBJ2-1; D is perhaps TRBD1 or TRBD2 (5 bases each). The germline V gene encodes CDR1 SGHVS and CDR2 FNYEAQ. Trimming shortened V by 3 bases and J by 11 bases, and 23 bases separated the two germline ends. The CDR3 runs to 16 residues. CDR3 loop: CASSFNKGPSPIKQFF. In DNA form, the CDR3 reads TGTGCCAGCAGCTTCAATAAGGGACCGTCACCGATTAAGCAGTTCTTC.

This chain uses TRBV7-2 with TRBJ1-3; 7 bases map to TRBD1. The CDR3 loop spans 17 amino acids. Germline-derived CDR1 and CDR2 are SGHTA and FQGNSA. V lost 5 bases, J lost 0 bases, and 10 bases stayed unmatched. CDR3 coding DNA: TGTGCCAGCAGCCTCTCCCCTGGGGACAGCTCTGGAAACACCATATATTTT. Translated, it gives CASSLSPGDSSGNTIYF.

This clonotype was counted a single time. The chain combines TRBV27 with TRBJ1-5; tentative D call: TRBD1 (5 bases). The germline CDR1 and CDR2 sequences are MNHEY and SMNVEV (reference sequence). V was cut by 4 bases and J by 1 base, with 17 bases left in between. The CDR3 extends over 17 amino acids. As DNA, the CDR3 is TGTGCCAGCAGTTCCCGCGTAGGGGCATCGAGCAATCAGCCCCAGCATTTT. The encoded protein is CASSSRVGASSNQPQHF.

This clonotype has just a few counts. V and J are TRBV5-4 and TRBJ1-2; TRBD1 matches 7 bases. The V and J ends lost 4 bases and 7 bases, in that order; junction bases with no gene match: 13. The CDR3 has 15 amino acids. From germline, CDR1 is SGHNT and CDR2 YYREEE (reference sequence). The CDR3 sequence: CASSAPTGVIRGYTF. CDR3 nucleotide sequence: TGTGCCAGCAGCGCTCCTACAGGGGTTATTCGTGGCTACACCTTC.

This clonotype was seen many times. This chain links TRBV12-3 or TRBV12-4 with TRBJ1-1; 7 bases match TRBD1. This CDR3 contains 13 residues. V lost 2 bases and J lost 5; bases outside the gene matches: 2. The CDR3 nucleotides read TGTGCCAGCAGTTTATCACAGGGGACTGAAGCTTTCTTT. Amino acid sequence: CASSLSQGTEAFF.

This clonotype was counted once. The CDR3 nucleotides are TGCGCCAGCAGCTTTTTGGCGAGAACGAACACCGGGGAGCTGTTTTTT. Residues: CASSFLARTNTGELFF. The chain joins TRBV5-1 to TRBJ2-2; D gene unclear. The V gene lost 2 bases and the J gene lost 0 bases, with 11 bases spanning the gap. The length of the CDR3 is 16 residues. Germline V CDR1 and CDR2: SGHRS, YFSETQ.

In this sample, this clonotype turned up many times. The rearrangement uses TRBV7-2 and TRBJ1-2; TRBD1 aligns across 8 bases. Unmatched junction bases numbered 20, after V lost 4 bases and J lost 4 bases. Germline-derived CDR1 and CDR2 are SGHTA and FQGNSA. The CDR3 totals 19 residues. In nucleotides, the CDR3 is TGTGCCAGCAGCTCCCCCGAGGGCAGGGGGCGTCGATCTCCCTATGGCTACACCTTC. Translated, it gives CASSSPEGRGRRSPYGYTF.

This clonotype has just a few counts. This chain uses TRBV12-3 or TRBV12-4 with TRBJ1-5; D may be TRBD1 (6 bases). This CDR3 is built from 15 residues. V shed 3 bases and J shed 6 bases, with 15 bases lying between them. The CDR3, as DNA: TGTGCCAGCAGTTTCGTGGGACAAGAGGGTCAGCCCCAGCATTTT. Protein product: CASSFVGQEGQPQHF.

The chain is built from TRBV7-6 and TRBJ2-3; 7 bases map to TRBD2. V shed 2 bases and J 3 bases; nucleotides not matched to a gene: 8. This CDR3 spans 16 amino acids. CDR1 and CDR2 from the germline V gene are SGHVS and FNYEAQ. CDR3 sequence reads: CASSLHRLADTDTQYF. CDR3 DNA sequence: TGTGCCAGCAGCTTACATCGGCTAGCGGATACAGATACGCAGTATTTT.

This chain joins TRBV10-3 and TRBJ1-1; D is ambiguous. Germline V lookup: CDR1 ENHRY, CDR2 SYGVKD. This CDR3 region has 13 residues. V was cut by 6 bases and J by 3 bases, with 11 bases left in between. The CDR3 DNA reads as TGTGCCATCAGGGTAGGTTGGGACACTGAAGCTTTCTTT. It yields the protein CAIRVGWDTEAFF.

J is TRBJ2-7 and V is TRBV6-2 or TRBV6-3; TRBD1 matches at 10 bases. The CDR3 consists of 15 residues. Germline V gene lookup returns CDR1 MNHEY and CDR2 SVGEGT. V was pared by 6 bases and J by 6 bases, with 11 bases of the junction left unmatched. The CDR3 here is CASRNDRGLSAEQYV. CDR3 nucleotides: TGTGCCAGCAGAAATGACAGGGGGCTTAGCGCCGAGCAGTACGTC.

The chain couples TRBV28 to TRBJ1-1, with D perhaps TRBD1 (6 bases). The V end lost 4 bases, the J end lost 3 bases, and 18 bases lay between the germline ends. The CDR3 is 16 residues long. CDR1 and CDR2 (germline): MDHEN, SYDVKM. CDR3: CASSSSGEVVDTEAFF. As DNA, the CDR3 is TGTGCCAGCAGTTCCTCAGGGGAGGTGGTGGACACTGAAGCTTTCTTT.

This clonotype was observed a handful of times. The chain combines TRBV27 with TRBJ2-1, with 9 bases aligning to TRBD2. The CDR3 length is 16 residues. The V and J ends lost 7 bases and 4 bases, in that order; junction bases with no gene match: 11. The germline V gene encodes CDR1 MNHEY and CDR2 SMNVEV (reference sequence). The CDR3 DNA is TGTGCCAGCACCCCCACCGGACTAGCGCGTTACAATGAGCAGTTCTTC. It is translated as CASTPTGLARYNEQFF.

This clonotype was observed once. The genes are TRBV15 and TRBJ1-3; no reliable D call. V lost 3 bases, J lost 0 bases, and 9 bases lay in between. This CDR3 spans 15 amino acids. CDR1 is LNHNV and CDR2 is YYDKDF in the germline V gene (reference sequence). The CDR3 region has the DNA TGTGCCACCAGCAGGGGTCAAAACTCTGGAAACACCATATATTTT. Its protein product is CATSRGQNSGNTIYF.

The chain uses TRBV6-2 or TRBV6-3 and TRBJ2-1, with D possibly being TRBD2 (5 bases). CDR1 is MNHEY, CDR2 SVGEGT, per germline. Between the trimmed V and J ends, which lost 7 bases and 11 bases, there was a span of 27 bases. CDR3 size: 16 residues. CDR3 region: CASTELSRRKGGKQFF. Here the CDR3 DNA reads TGTGCCAGCACCGAACTTTCCCGGAGGAAGGGTGGGAAGCAGTTCTTC.

The genes are TRBV6-8 and TRBJ1-5; D is uncertain. V gave up 3 bases and J gave up 4 bases, with 7 bases separating them. Germline CDR1 is MNHGY and CDR2 is SAAAGT. The CDR3 is made up of 13 amino acids. The chain's CDR3 is CASSYLVNQPQHF. The DNA of the CDR3 is TGTGCCAGCAGTTATCTAGTAAATCAGCCCCAGCATTTT.

This clonotype was seen many times. The J gene is TRBJ2-7, the V gene TRBV6-1, with 7 bases identical to TRBD1. The germline V gene encodes CDR1 MNHNS and CDR2 SASEGT. This CDR3 comprises 14 residues. Unmatched junction bases numbered 10, after V lost 6 bases and J lost 5 bases. CDR3 amino acids: CASRINEQGHEQYV. The CDR3 DNA sequence: TGTGCCAGCAGAATCAACGAACAGGGGCACGAGCAGTACGTC.

The chain joins TRBV20-1 to TRBJ1-5; perhaps TRBD1 as D (5 bases). Germline V gives CDR1 DFQATT, CDR2 SNEGSKA (reference sequence). The CDR3 extends over 14 amino acids. The V end lost 2 bases, the J end lost 2 bases, and 10 bases lay between the germline ends. CDR3 sequence (DNA): TGCAGTGCTAGAACCCCGGGGGGCAATCAGCCCCAGCATTTT. Its translation: CSARTPGGNQPQHF.

The chain employs TRBV28 and TRBJ1-5; 7 bases are shared with TRBD1. The germline V gene encodes CDR1 MDHEN and CDR2 SYDVKM. The junction had 7 bases not matched to a gene; V was cut back by 5 bases and J by 0 bases. This CDR3 has 16 amino acids. Written as DNA, the CDR3 is TGTGCCAGCAGTGCACCGGGACAGAGTAGCAATCAGCCCCAGCATTTT. Translating it yields CASSAPGQSSNQPQHF.

This clonotype has only a few counts. V gene TRBV12-3 or TRBV12-4 combines with J gene TRBJ1-1; a weak D match, TRBD1 (5 bases). The germline V and J ends were trimmed by 5 bases and 5 bases, with 30 bases remaining between them. The CDR3 is 19 residues long. In nucleotides, the CDR3 is TGTGCCAGCAGTCGACGGGACGGTCGAACATTGGTGTTGGGGACTGAAGCTTTCTTT. This gives the protein CASSRRDGRTLVLGTEAFF.

This clonotype was counted ten times or more. The chain carries TRBV7-9 and TRBJ2-6; 11 nucleotides line up with TRBD2. The V segment lost 5 bases and the J segment 0 bases; nucleotides outside the gene matches: 9. Germline lookup yields CDR1 SEHNR and CDR2 FQNEAQ (reference sequence). The CDR3 is 19 amino acids. The CDR3 sequence: CASSGSPGLAVSGANVLTF. Written as DNA, the CDR3 is TGTGCCAGCAGCGGATCGCCGGGACTAGCGGTCTCTGGGGCCAACGTCCTGACTTTC.

This clonotype has a handful of counts. The V call is TRBV28, the J call TRBJ1-4, with TRBD1 identical over 7 bases. The CDR3 totals 17 residues. The V and J ends lost 3 bases and 5 bases, in that order; junction bases with no gene match: 12. From germline, CDR1 is MDHEN and CDR2 SYDVKM. CDR3 coding DNA: TGTGCCAGCAGTTTCAACGGCAGGGGGAGGAGGAATGAAAAACTGTTTTTT. Encoded protein: CASSFNGRGRRNEKLFF.

This clonotype was picked up a small number of times. The V and J genes are TRBV9 and TRBJ2-7; D perhaps matches TRBD2 (6 bases). Per the germline V gene, CDR1 is SGDLS and CDR2 is YYNGEE. This CDR3 comprises 16 residues. The V gene lost 1 base and the J gene lost 2 bases, with 16 bases spanning the gap. The CDR3 reads CASSVSLASAAYEQYF. CDR3 coding DNA: TGTGCCAGCAGCGTATCACTTGCTAGCGCCGCCTACGAGCAGTACTTC.

For this clonotype: Because the CDR3's place on the DNA is in doubt, the DNA is left out and the CDR3 is given as listed by TCRdb. The rearrangement uses TRBV4-1 and TRBJ2-7; the listed D gene, TRBD2, was not tested against the DNA. The germline V gene has CDR1 MGHRA and CDR2 YSYEKL. The CDR3 sequence runs 14 residues, both termini included. The chain's CDR3 is CASSQVASGIVEYV.

The chain employs TRBV7-9 and TRBJ1-2; D is uncertain. The CDR3 is made up of 13 amino acids. Trimming shortened V by 3 bases and J by 4 bases, and 9 bases separated the two germline ends. Looked up from germline, CDR1 is SEHNR and CDR2 is FQNEAQ (reference sequence). CDR3 DNA sequence: TGTGCCAGCAGCTTGCAGGAGTCCTATGGCTACACCTTC. It encodes CASSLQESYGYTF.

A few counts support this clonotype. The V gene is TRBV7-9, the J gene TRBJ1-1, with D unclear. V was trimmed by 1 base and J by 1 base, leaving 7 bases between them. CDR3 length equals 14 residues. Per the germline V gene, CDR1 is SEHNR and CDR2 is FQNEAQ (reference sequence). The CDR3 region is CASSLETRNTEAFF. The CDR3, as DNA: TGTGCCAGCAGCTTAGAAACTAGGAACACTGAAGCTTTCTTT. Full variable domain (outside the CDR3, taken from reference TRBV7-9 and TRBJ1-1): DTGVSQNPRHKITKRGQNVTFRCDPISEHNRLYWYRQTLGQGPEFLTYFQNEAQLEKSRLLSDRFSAERPKGSFSTLEIQRTEQGDSAMYLCASSLETRNTEAFFGQGTRLTVV.

The rearrangement uses TRBV20-1 and TRBJ2-3; tentative D call: TRBD1 (5 bases). The CDR3 runs 15 residues. V gave up 3 bases and J gave up 2 bases, with 15 bases separating them. Germline CDR1 and CDR2: DFQATT and SNEGSKA (reference sequence). CDR3 loop: CSARGIQVTTDTQYF. CDR3 in DNA: TGCAGTGCTAGGGGGATACAGGTGACCACAGATACGCAGTATTTT.

The J gene is TRBJ2-1, the V gene TRBV20-1; D is possibly TRBD2 (5 bases). V shed 6 bases and J shed 8 bases, with 17 bases lying between them. The CDR3 loop spans 13 amino acids. Germline CDR1 is DFQATT and CDR2 is SNEGSKA (reference sequence). The CDR3 is CSAPRTRTDEQFF. The CDR3, as DNA: TGCAGTGCGCCCCGGACTCGAACGGATGAGCAGTTCTTC.

V gene TRBV5-1 combines with J gene TRBJ1-1, with 8 bases matching TRBD1. The CDR3 has 13 residues. Trimming removed 4 bases from V and 7 bases from J; junction bases left unmatched: 6. Looked up from germline, CDR1 is SGHRS and CDR2 is YFSETQ. The CDR3 loop reads CASSPTDRGEAFF. The CDR3 DNA reads TGCGCCAGCAGCCCTACCGACAGGGGTGAAGCTTTCTTT.